The clone carrying this T cell receptor beta chain appeared many times. CDR1 and CDR2 from the germline V gene are LGHNT and FRNRAP. This CDR3 is 16 amino acids long. J lost 2 bases, V lost 3 bases, and 9 bases had no gene match. This entry comes from a study of HIV-infected children after antiretroviral therapy interruption. Unique molecular identifiers were included in an RNA-based 3' RACE TCR library. In TCRdb, the 3' RACE reads were re-called with MiXCR into one record per CDR3 protein. The sample shows fewer than 7,500 distinct CDR3 sequences, about a sixth of them seen only once. Documented treatment: PENTA 11 planned treatment interruption arm or continuous ART arm. Only samples with at least 5 million viable PBMCs qualified. Sorting from thawed PBMCs isolated memory CD8+ CD45RO+ CD45RA- T cells.

The clonotype was recovered from a pool of human donors with HIV. The gene calls are TRBV12-5 and TRBJ1-2; 7 bases agree with TRBD1. Here the sequenced sample was CD45RO+ CD8+ T cells from PBMCs, pooled from several time points, taken from a donor given antiretroviral therapy, either interrupted or continuous. Regarding subset: memory CD8+ CD45RO+ CD45RA- T cells. CDR3 sequence (DNA): TGTGCTAGTGGTTTTACCGAGGGGACAGTCAACTATGGCTACACCTTC. Its translation: CASGFTEGTVNYGYTF.